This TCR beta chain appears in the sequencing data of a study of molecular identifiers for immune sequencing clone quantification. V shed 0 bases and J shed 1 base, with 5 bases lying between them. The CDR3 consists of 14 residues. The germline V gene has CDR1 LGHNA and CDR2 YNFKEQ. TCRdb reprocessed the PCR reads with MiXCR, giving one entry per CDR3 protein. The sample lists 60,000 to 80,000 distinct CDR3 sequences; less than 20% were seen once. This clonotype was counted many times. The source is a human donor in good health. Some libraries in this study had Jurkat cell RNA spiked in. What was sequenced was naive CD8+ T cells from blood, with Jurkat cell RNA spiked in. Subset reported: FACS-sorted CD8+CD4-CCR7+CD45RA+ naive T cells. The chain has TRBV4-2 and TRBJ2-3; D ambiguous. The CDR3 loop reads CASSQERGTDTQYF. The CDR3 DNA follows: TGTGCCAGCAGCCAAGAACGGGGCACAGATACGCAGTATTTT.